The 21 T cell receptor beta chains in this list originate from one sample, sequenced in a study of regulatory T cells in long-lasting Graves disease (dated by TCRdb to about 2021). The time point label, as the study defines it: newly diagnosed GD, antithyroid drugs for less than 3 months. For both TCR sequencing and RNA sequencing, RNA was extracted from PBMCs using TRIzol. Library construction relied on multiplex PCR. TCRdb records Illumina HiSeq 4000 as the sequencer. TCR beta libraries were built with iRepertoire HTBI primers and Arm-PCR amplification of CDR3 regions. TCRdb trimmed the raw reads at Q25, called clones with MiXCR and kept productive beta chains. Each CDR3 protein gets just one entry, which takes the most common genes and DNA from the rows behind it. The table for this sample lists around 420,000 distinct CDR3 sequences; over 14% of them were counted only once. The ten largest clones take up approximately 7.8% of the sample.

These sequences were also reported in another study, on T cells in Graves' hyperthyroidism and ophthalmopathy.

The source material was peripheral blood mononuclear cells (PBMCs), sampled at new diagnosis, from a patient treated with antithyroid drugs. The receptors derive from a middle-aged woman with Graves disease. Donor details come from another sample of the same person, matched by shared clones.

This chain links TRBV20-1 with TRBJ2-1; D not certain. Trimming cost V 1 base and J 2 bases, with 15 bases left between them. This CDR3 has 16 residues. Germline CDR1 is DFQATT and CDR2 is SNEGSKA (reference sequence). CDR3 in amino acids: CSARGGSVIAYNEQFF. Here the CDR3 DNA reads TGCAGTGCTAGAGGAGGTTCCGTTATAGCCTACAATGAGCAGTTCTTC.

In nucleotides, the CDR3 is TGCGCCAGCAGCTTGGGGACTAGATCGGGACAAGAGACCCAGTACTTC. This encodes CASSLGTRSGQETQYF. The rearrangement uses TRBV5-1 and TRBJ2-5; 7 nucleotides agree with TRBD2. Germline lookup yields CDR1 SGHRS and CDR2 YFSETQ. CDR3 length equals 16 residues. The J segment lost 2 bases and the V segment lost 0 bases, leaving 7 bases of the junction unmatched.

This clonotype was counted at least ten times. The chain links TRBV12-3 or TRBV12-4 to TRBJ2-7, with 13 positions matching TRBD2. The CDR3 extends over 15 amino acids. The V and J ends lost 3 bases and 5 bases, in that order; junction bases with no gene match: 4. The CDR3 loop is CASSLRTSGGNEQYF. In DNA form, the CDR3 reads TGTGCCAGCAGTTTGCGGACTAGCGGGGGAAACGAGCAGTACTTC.

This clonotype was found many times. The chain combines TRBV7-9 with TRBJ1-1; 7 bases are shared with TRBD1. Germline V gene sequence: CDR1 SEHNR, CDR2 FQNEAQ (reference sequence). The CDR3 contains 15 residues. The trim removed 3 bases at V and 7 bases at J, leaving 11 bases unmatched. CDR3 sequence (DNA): TGTGCCAGCAGCTTGGGTTTCACAGGGGAGGGTGAAGCTTTCTTT. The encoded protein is CASSLGFTGEGEAFF.

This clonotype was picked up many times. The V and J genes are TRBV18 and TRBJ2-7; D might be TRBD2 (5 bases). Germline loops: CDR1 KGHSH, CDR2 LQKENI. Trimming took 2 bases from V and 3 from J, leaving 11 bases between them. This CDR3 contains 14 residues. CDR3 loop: CASSPDHGNYEQYF. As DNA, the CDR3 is TGTGCCAGCTCACCAGATCACGGGAACTACGAGCAGTACTTC. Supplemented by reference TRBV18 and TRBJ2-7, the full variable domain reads NAGVMQNPRHLVRRRGQEARLRCSPMKGHSHVYWYRQLPEEGLKFMVYLQKENIIDESGMPKERFSAEFPKEGPSILRIQQVVRGDSAAYFCASSPDHGNYEQYFGPGTRLTVT.

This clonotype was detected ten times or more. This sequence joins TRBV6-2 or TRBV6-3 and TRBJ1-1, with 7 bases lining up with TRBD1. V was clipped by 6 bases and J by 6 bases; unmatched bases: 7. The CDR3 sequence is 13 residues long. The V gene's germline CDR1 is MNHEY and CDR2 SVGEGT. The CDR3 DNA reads TGTGCCAGCAGCTCCCAGGGACAGTCTGAAGCTTTCTTT. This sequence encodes CASSSQGQSEAFF.

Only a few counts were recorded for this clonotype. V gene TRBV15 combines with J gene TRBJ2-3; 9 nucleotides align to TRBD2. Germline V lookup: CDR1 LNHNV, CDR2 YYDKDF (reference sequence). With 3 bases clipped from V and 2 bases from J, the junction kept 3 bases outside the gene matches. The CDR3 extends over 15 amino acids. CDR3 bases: TGTGCCACCAGCAGCCGACTAGCGGACACAGATACGCAGTATTTT. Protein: CATSSRLADTDTQYF.

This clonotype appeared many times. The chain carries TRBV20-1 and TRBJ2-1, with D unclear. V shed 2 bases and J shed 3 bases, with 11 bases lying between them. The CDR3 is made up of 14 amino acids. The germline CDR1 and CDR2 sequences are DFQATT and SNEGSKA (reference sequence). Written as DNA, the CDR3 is TGCAGTGCTAGAACGAACGTAGGCTACAATGAGCAGTTCTTC. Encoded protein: CSARTNVGYNEQFF.

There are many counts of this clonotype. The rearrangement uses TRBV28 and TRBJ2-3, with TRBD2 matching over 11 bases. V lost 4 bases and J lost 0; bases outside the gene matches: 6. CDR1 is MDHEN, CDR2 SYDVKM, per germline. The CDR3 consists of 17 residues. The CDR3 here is CASSSTGLAGSTDTQYF. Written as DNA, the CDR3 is TGTGCCAGCAGTTCAACCGGACTAGCGGGTAGCACAGATACGCAGTATTTT.

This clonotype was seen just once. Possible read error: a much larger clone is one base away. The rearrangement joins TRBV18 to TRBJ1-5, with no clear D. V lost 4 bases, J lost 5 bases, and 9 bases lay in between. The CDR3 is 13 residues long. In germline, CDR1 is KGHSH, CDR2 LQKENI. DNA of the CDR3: TGTGCCAGCTCACACTCTGAGGATCAGCCCCAGCATTTT. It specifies CASSHSEDQPQHF.

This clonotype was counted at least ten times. Written as DNA, the CDR3 is TGTGCCAGCAGCTTTTCGTGGACTAGCGGGGAAGATTCCTACGAGCAGTACTTC. Translation: CASSFSWTSGEDSYEQYF. The chain is built from TRBV11-3 and TRBJ2-7, with TRBD2 identical over 12 bases. Per germline, CDR1 SGHNT and CDR2 YENEEA. CDR3 length: 18 residues. J lost 1 base, V lost 3 bases, and 10 bases had no gene match.

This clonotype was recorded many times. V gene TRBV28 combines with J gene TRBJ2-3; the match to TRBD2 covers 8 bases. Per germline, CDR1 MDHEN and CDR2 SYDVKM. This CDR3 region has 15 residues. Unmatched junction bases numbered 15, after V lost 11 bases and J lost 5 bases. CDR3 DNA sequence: TGTGCCCACTCCGGGAGCGGGAGTCTAGGAGATACGCAGTATTTT. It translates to CAHSGSGSLGDTQYF. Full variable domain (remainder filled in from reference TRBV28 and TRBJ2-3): DVKVTQSSRYLVKRTGEKVFLECVQDMDHENMFWYRQDPGLGLRLIYFSYDVKMKEKGDIPEGYSVSREKKERFSLILESASTNQTSMYLCAHSGSGSLGDTQYFGPGTRLTVL.

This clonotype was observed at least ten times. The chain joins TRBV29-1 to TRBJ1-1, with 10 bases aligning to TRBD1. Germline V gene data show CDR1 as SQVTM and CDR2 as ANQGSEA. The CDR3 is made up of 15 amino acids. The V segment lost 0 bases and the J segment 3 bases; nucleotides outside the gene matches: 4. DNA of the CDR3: TGCAGCGTTGAAGATTGGACAGGGGGAGACACTGAAGCTTTCTTT. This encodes CSVEDWTGGDTEAFF.

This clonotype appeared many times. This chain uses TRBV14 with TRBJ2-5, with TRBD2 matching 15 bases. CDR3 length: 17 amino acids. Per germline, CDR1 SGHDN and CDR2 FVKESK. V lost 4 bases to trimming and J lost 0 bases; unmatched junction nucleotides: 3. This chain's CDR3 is CASSRGLAGGYQETQYF. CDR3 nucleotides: TGTGCCAGCAGCCGAGGACTAGCGGGAGGGTACCAAGAGACCCAGTACTTC.

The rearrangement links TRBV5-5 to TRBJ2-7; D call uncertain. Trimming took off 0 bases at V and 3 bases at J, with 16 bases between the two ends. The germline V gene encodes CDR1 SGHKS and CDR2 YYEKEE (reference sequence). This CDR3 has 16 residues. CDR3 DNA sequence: TGTGCCAGCAGCTTGGTCAGGCCGTCGGTGGGCTACGAGCAGTACTTC. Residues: CASSLVRPSVGYEQYF.

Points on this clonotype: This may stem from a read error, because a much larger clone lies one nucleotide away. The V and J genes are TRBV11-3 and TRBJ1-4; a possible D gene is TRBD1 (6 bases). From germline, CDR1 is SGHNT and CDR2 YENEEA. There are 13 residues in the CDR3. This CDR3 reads CAGSTHRDEKLFF. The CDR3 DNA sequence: TGTGCCGGCAGCACCCACAGGGATGAAAAACTGTTTTTT.

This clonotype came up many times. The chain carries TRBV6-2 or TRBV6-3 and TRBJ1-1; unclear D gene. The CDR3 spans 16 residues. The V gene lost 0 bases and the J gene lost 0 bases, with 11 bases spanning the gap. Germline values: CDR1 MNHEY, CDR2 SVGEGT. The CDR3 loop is CASSYSNLLVNTEAFF. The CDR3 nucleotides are TGTGCCAGCAGTTACTCGAATCTCCTAGTGAACACTGAAGCTTTCTTT.

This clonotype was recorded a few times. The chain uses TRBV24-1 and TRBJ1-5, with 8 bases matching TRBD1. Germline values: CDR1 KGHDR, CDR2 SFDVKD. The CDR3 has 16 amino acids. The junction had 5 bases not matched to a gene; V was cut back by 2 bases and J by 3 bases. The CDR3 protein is CATSDSGRGPNQPQHF. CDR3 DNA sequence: TGTGCCACCAGTGATTCGGGCAGGGGGCCCAATCAGCCCCAGCATTTT.

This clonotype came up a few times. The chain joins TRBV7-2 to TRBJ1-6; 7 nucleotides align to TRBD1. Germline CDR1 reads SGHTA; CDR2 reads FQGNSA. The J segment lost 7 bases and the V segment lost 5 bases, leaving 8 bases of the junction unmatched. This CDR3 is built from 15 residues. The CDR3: CASSPRDSGNSPLHF. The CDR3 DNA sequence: TGTGCCAGCAGCCCCCGGGACAGTGGAAATTCACCCCTCCACTTT.

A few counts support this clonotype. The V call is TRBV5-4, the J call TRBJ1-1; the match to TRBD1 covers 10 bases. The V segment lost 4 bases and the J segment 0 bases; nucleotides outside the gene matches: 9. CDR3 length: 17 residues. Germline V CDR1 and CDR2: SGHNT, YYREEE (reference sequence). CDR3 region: CASSPGQGYGMNTEAFF. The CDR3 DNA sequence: TGTGCCAGCAGCCCGGGACAGGGGTACGGGATGAACACTGAAGCTTTCTTT.

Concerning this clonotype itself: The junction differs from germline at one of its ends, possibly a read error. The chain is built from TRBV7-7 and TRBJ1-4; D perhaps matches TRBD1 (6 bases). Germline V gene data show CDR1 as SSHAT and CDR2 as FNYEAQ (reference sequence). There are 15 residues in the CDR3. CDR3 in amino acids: CASSLGQSLNEKLFF. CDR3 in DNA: TGTGCTAGCAGCTTAGGACAGAGCCTCAATGAAAAACTGTTTTTT.